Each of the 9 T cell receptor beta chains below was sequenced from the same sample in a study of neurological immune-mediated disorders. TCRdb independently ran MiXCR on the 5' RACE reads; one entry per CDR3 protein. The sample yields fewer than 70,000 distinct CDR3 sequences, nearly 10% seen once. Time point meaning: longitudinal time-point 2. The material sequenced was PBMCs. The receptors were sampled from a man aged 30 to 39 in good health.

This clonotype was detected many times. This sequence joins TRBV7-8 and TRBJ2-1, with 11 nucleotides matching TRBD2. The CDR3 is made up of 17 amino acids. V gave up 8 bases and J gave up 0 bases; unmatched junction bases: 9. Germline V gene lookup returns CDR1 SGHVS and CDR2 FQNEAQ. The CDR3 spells CASVPGLAVNSYNEQFF. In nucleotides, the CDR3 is TGTGCCAGCGTTCCGGGACTAGCGGTGAACTCCTACAATGAGCAGTTCTTC.

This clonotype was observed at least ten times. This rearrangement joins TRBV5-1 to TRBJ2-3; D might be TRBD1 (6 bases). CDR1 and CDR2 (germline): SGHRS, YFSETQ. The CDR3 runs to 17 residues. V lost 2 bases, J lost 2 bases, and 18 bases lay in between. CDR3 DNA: TGCGCCAGCAGCTTAGCCCCAACAGGGACGGCCACAGATACGCAGTATTTT. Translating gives CASSLAPTGTATDTQYF.

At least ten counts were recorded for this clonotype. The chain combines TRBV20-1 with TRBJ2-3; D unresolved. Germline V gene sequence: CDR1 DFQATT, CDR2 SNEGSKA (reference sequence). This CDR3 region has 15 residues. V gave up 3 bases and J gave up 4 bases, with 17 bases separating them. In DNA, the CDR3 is TGCAGTGCTAGTGATCTCACCTCAGCCTCAGATACGCAGTATTTT. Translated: CSASDLTSASDTQYF.

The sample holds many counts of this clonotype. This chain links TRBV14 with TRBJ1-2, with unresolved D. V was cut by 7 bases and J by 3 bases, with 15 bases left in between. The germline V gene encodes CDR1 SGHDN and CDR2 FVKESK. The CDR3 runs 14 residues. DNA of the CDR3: TGTGCCAGCAAGCCCGCGGAGTACGACTATGGCTACACCTTC. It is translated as CASKPAEYDYGYTF. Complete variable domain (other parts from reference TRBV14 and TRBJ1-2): EAGVTQFPSHSVIEKGQTVTLRCDPISGHDNLYWYRRVMGKEIKFLLHFVKESKQDESGMPNNRFLAERTGGTYSTLKVQPAELEDSGVYFCASKPAEYDYGYTFGSGTRLTVV.

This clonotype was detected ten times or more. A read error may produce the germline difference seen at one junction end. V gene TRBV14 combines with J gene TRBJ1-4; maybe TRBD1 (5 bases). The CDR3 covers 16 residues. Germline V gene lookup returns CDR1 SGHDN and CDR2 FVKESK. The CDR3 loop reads CACSPTGGGVGEKLFF. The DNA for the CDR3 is TGTGCCTGCAGCCCGACGGGGGGAGGGGTCGGCGAAAAACTGTTTTTT.

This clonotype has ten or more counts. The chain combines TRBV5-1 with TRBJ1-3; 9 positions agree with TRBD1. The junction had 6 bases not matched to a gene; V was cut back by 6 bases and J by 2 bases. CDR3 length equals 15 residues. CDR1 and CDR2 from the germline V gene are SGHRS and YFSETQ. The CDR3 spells CASNVGTGTGNTIYF. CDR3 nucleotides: TGCGCCAGCAACGTCGGGACAGGGACTGGAAACACCATATATTTT.

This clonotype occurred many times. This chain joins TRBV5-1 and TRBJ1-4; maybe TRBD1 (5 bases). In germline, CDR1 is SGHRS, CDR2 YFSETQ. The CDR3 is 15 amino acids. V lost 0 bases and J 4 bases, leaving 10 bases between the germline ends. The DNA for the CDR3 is TGCGCCAGCAGCTTGGCCGCGGGGGTTAATGAAAAACTGTTTTTT. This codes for CASSLAAGVNEKLFF.

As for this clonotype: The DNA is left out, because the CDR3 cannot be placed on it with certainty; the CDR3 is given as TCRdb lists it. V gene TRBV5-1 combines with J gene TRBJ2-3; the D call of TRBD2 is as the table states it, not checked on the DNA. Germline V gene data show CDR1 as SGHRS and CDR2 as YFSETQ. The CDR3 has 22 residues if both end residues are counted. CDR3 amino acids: CASSFYICSAREVAGSTDTQYF.

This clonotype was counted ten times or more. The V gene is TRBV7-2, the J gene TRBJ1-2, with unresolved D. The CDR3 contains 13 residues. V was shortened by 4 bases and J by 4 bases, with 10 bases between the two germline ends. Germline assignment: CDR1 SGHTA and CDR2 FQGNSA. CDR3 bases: TGTGCCAGCAGCTCCCTACCTGGCTATGGCTACACCTTC. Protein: CASSSLPGYGYTF. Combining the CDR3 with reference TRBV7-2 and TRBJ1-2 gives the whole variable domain GAGVSQSPSNKVTEKGKDVELRCDPISGHTALYWYRQSLGQGLEFLIYFQGNSAPDKSGLPSDRFSAERTGGSVSTLTIQRTQQEDSAVYLCASSSLPGYGYTFGSGTRLTVV.